This TCR beta chain came from a study of cytomegalovirus exposure and HLA in healthy donors. It was with 60 Vbeta and 13 Jbeta primers that the PCR ran. Repertoires were generated with immunoSEQ multiplex PCR, while TCRdb's copy carries only in-frame clones and drops some. The sample carries about 130,000 clones, 70% to 85% recorded once. CDR1 WNHNN and CDR2 SYGVQD come from the germline V gene (reference sequence). The ends were cut back, 3 bases at V and 2 bases at J, with 7 bases in the middle. This CDR3 has 13 amino acids. The TCR was taken from a boy younger than 10 in good health and CMV-seronegative. The genes are TRBV10-1 and TRBJ1-2; no firm D call. Material for sequencing was PBMCs. The CDR3 bases are TGCGCCAGCAGTGATCACCAGAACTATGGCTACACCTTC. As protein: CASSDHQNYGYTF.